This is a list of T cell receptor beta chains from one sample in a study of T cells in Graves' hyperthyroidism and ophthalmopathy. Via MiXCR, TCRdb re-called the multiplex PCR reads, giving one row per CDR3 protein. There are a few hundred thousand distinct CDR3 sequences in the sample; 15% occur only once, and around a third lies in the top ten. Sequencing was done on a sample of blood. These receptors came from a woman in her twenties or thirties with Graves' hyperthyroidism. Each CDR3 is given with its conserved first and last residue. Each record gives: J gene, V gene, clone size, D gene, CDR3 length, CDR3 DNA, CDR3 protein. D genes are given only for firm matches. Part of the rows lack a size; the others show once, few, many or a class for expanded clones.

>TRBJ2-4|TRBV6-1|many|TRBD2|16
TGTGCCAGCAGTGAGACTAGCGGGATAGCCAAAAACATTCAGTACTTC
CASSETSGIAKNIQYF
>TRBJ2-1|TRBV30|-|-|14
TGTGCCTGGAGTGTACTAGGATCGGGGGATGAGCAGTTCTTC
CAWSVLGSGDEQFF
>TRBJ1-2|TRBV10-3|-|-|13
TGTGCCATCAATGGAGGGGGACAAGATGGCTACACCTTC
CAINGGGQDGYTF
>TRBJ2-1|TRBV6-2/TRBV6-3|-|TRBD1|15
TGTGCCAGCAGTTCTAACAGGGGTTTAGGCAATGAGCAGTTCTTC
CASSSNRGLGNEQFF
>TRBJ2-2|TRBV14|-|TRBD2|20
TGTGCCAGCAGCCAACCTCGGACTAGCGGGAGGCTACCGAGCACCGGGGAGCTGTTTTTT
CASSQPRTSGRLPSTGELFF
>TRBJ2-3|TRBV5-8|many|TRBD2|16
TGTGCCAGCAGCCGGGGACTAGCGGGAGTGGCAGATACGCAGTATTTT
CASSRGLAGVADTQYF
>TRBJ2-3|TRBV24-1|-|TRBD1|18
TGTGCCACCAGTGATTCACTACAGGGGGATATAAGCACAGATACGCAGTATTTT
CATSDSLQGDISTDTQYF
>TRBJ1-1|TRBV6-6|many|-|18
TGTGCCAGCAGTTACTCGATAAATACCCCACAGGGGAACACTGAAGCTTTCTTT
CASSYSINTPQGNTEAFF
>TRBJ1-1|TRBV4-1|-|-|15
TGCGCCAGCAGCCAACCAGGACAGATTATCACTGAAGCTTTCTTT
CASSQPGQIITEAFF
>TRBJ2-2|TRBV7-9|-|TRBD1|12
TGTGCCAGCACCAGGACAGGGGCGGAGCTGTTTTTT
CASTRTGAELFF
>TRBJ1-1|TRBV30|-|-|13
TGTGCCTGGAGTAGTGGACCGATCACTGAAGCTTTCTTT
CAWSSGPITEAFF
>TRBJ2-7|TRBV28|many|-|15
TGTGCCAGCAGTTTATCCTTAGTCAGGCCCTACGAGCAGTACTTC
CASSLSLVRPYEQYF
>TRBJ1-2|TRBV12-3/TRBV12-4|many|TRBD1|18
TGTGCCAGCAGCTTTAGCCGTCTTACACGGGACAGGGGCTATGGCTACACCTTC
CASSFSRLTRDRGYGYTF
>TRBJ2-5|TRBV7-9|many|-|16
TGTGCCAGCAGAAACAGCCGGGACTCGACACGGGAGACCCAGTACTTC
CASRNSRDSTRETQYF
>TRBJ2-3|TRBV5-8|many|-|16
TGTGCCAGCAGCTTGGCCCCGGGACGAGGGGGAGATACGCAGTATTTT
CASSLAPGRGGDTQYF
>TRBJ2-5|TRBV29-1|many|-|16
TGCAGCGTTGAAGACAGGGGGGACGCGGTCCAAGAGACCCAGTACTTC
CSVEDRGDAVQETQYF
>TRBJ2-7|TRBV6-2/TRBV6-3|many|-|15
TGTGCCAGCAGTCAAGGACCTGACGTAGCCTACGAGCAGTACTTC
CASSQGPDVAYEQYF
>TRBJ2-3|TRBV30|-|-|10
TGTGCCTGGAGTGCAGATACGCAGTATTTT
CAWSADTQYF
>TRBJ2-3|TRBV6-1|many|TRBD2|19
TGTGCCAGCAGCCGATTAGCGGGAGCAACCATGAGCAGCACAGATACGCAGTATTTT
CASSRLAGATMSSTDTQYF
>TRBJ2-7|TRBV3-1|many|-|11
TGTGCCAGCAGTCAGAATTTCGAGCAGTACTTC
CASSQNFEQYF
>TRBJ1-3|TRBV7-9|-|-|14
TGTGCCAGCAGCTATGACACGGATGGGAACGCCATATATTTT
CASSYDTDGNAIYF
>TRBJ2-7|TRBV27|-|TRBD1|14
TGTGCCAGCAGTTTCCAGGGGGCGTTGGACGAGCAGTACTTC
CASSFQGALDEQYF
>TRBJ1-5|TRBV2|-|-|13
TGTGCCAGCTCGAAGTCCGAAGCACGGGACCAGCATTTT
CASSKSEARDQHF
>TRBJ2-3|TRBV3-1|many|TRBD1|16
TGTGCCAGCAGCCACCTGGGACAGGGGGCTTGGGATACGCAGTATTTT
CASSHLGQGAWDTQYF
>TRBJ2-3|TRBV3-1|many|TRBD2|18
TGTGCCAGCAGCCGACGAAAGAGACTAGCCGGAGGCACAGATACGCAGTATTTT
CASSRRKRLAGGTDTQYF
>TRBJ2-7|TRBV20-1|-|TRBD2|13
TGCAGTGGAGTCCCTAGCGGGAGGGGTGAGCAGTACTTC
CSGVPSGRGEQYF
>TRBJ1-2|TRBV3-1|few|-|15
TGTGCCAGCAGCCAAGAGTCAGAGGGGAACTATGGCTACACCTTC
CASSQESEGNYGYTF
>TRBJ2-3|TRBV7-9|many|TRBD1|18
TGTGCCAGCAGCTCCCCAAGCCGGGACAGGGTCATCACAGATACGCAGTATTTT
CASSSPSRDRVITDTQYF
>TRBJ2-7|TRBV2|many|-|13
TGTGCCAGCAGCGCTTACAGGGACGGCGAGCAGTACTTC
CASSAYRDGEQYF
>TRBJ2-7|TRBV5-1|many|TRBD2|15
TGCGCCAGCGGGCGGGCGGGAGGACGGGAGAACGAGCAGTACTTC
CASGRAGGRENEQYF
>TRBJ2-2|TRBV25-1|few|TRBD2|15
TGTGCCAGCAGTGAATCGGGGGGGGCGACCGGGGAGCTGTTTTTT
CASSESGGATGELFF
>TRBJ2-3|TRBV2|many|TRBD2|15
TGTGCCAGCAGCCGACTAGCGGGAGAAGGAAATACGCAGTATTTT
CASSRLAGEGNTQYF
>TRBJ1-1|TRBV19|-|-|14
TGTGCCAGTAGTATGGCGCAAGGGAACACTGAAGCTTTCTTT
CASSMAQGNTEAFF
>TRBJ2-4|TRBV10-3|few|-|16
TGTGCCATCAGTGGGGGAACAGGCGTAGCCAAAAACATTCAGTACTTC
CAISGGTGVAKNIQYF
>TRBJ2-3|TRBV7-8|many|-|15
TGTGCCAGCAGCTTAGGGTTTCTCGAGACAGATACGCAGTATTTT
CASSLGFLETDTQYF
>TRBJ2-7|TRBV10-3|-|-|16
TGTGCCATCAGTCCTGGAGGATTACGAAGCTCCTACGAGCAGTACTTC
CAISPGGLRSSYEQYF
>TRBJ1-5|TRBV10-2|few|TRBD1|13
TGCGCCAGCAAAATGACAGGGGATCAGCCCCAGCATTTT
CASKMTGDQPQHF
>TRBJ2-1|TRBV12-5|-|-|12
TGTGCTAGTGCCGGAATCTGGAATGAGCAGTTCTTC
CASAGIWNEQFF
>TRBJ1-2|TRBV29-1|few|-|13
TGCAGCGTTGAAAGGGAAGCCGTCTATGGCTACACCTTC
CSVEREAVYGYTF
>TRBJ2-7|TRBV10-3|-|TRBD2|17
TGTGCCATCAGTGGGACCGGACTAGCGGGAGGAGCCTACGAGCAGTACTTC
CAISGTGLAGGAYEQYF
>TRBJ2-2|TRBV20-1|few|TRBD1|15
TGCAGTGCTAGAGATAGGACAGGGGGCACCGGGGAGCTGTTTTTT
CSARDRTGGTGELFF
>TRBJ2-4|TRBV11-2|-|-|20
TGTGCCAGCAGCCGGACCAGGGGAGGGGGAGGGAATATAGCAAGAAACATTCAGTACTTC
CASSRTRGGGGNIARNIQYF
>TRBJ1-5|TRBV6-2/TRBV6-3|-|TRBD1|16
TGTGCCAGCAGTTACCCGGTGGGACAGTCTACGAAGCCCCAGCATTTT
CASSYPVGQSTKPQHF
>TRBJ2-7|TRBV30|-|TRBD2|13
TGTGCCTGGACTAGCGGGGCATACAATGAGCAGTACTTC
CAWTSGAYNEQYF
>TRBJ1-6|TRBV3-1|many|-|12
TGTGCCAGCAGCCAAGATGAGTTACCCCTCCACTTT
CASSQDELPLHF
>TRBJ2-1|TRBV19|-|TRBD2|16
TGTGCCAGTAGTCACCCGGGACTACTATCTGAAGGCGAGCAGTTCTTC
CASSHPGLLSEGEQFF
>TRBJ2-2|TRBV18|few|-|17
TGTGCCAGCTCACCGAATTCGGGGACCCTCGGGGCCGGGGAGCTGTTTTTT
CASSPNSGTLGAGELFF
>TRBJ2-2|TRBV24-1|-|TRBD2|17
TGTGCCACCAGTGGACTAGCGGGAGTTTCGAACACCGGGGAGCTGTTTTTT
CATSGLAGVSNTGELFF
>TRBJ2-1|TRBV7-2|many|TRBD2|15
TGTGCCAGCAGCAATTTAGCGGGAGGTTACAATGAGCAGTTCTTC
CASSNLAGGYNEQFF
>TRBJ2-3|TRBV5-1|many|TRBD2|15
TGCGCCAGCAGTTTAGGGACTAGCGGAACAGATACGCAGTATTTT
CASSLGTSGTDTQYF
>TRBJ2-2|TRBV24-1|few|-|15
TGTGCCACCAGTGATTCGCGGGGGCGCACCGGGGAGCTGTTTTTT
CATSDSRGRTGELFF
>TRBJ2-1|TRBV3-1|-|-|12
TGTGCCAGCAGCCAAGGTCTCGACCAGGAGTTCTTC
CASSQGLDQEFF
>TRBJ2-1|TRBV10-1|-|TRBD2|15
TGCGCCAGCTCCGGGACTAGCGGGACCGGATATGAGCAGTTCTTC
CASSGTSGTGYEQFF
>TRBJ1-2|TRBV18|many|-|14
TGTGCCAGCTCACCACTTGGGACACCCTATGGCTACACCTTC
CASSPLGTPYGYTF
>TRBJ2-7|TRBV20-1|many|TRBD2|13
TGCAGTGCTTCAAGGACTAGTCGCGACGAGCAGTACTTC
CSASRTSRDEQYF
>TRBJ1-2|TRBV15|-|-|11
TGTGCCACCAGCAGCAACTATGGCTACACCTTC
CATSSNYGYTF
>TRBJ1-4|TRBV11-2|few|-|17
TGTGCCAGCAGCTTAGGGGCTCATGGGGGTGGTAATGAAAAACTGTTTTTT
CASSLGAHGGGNEKLFF